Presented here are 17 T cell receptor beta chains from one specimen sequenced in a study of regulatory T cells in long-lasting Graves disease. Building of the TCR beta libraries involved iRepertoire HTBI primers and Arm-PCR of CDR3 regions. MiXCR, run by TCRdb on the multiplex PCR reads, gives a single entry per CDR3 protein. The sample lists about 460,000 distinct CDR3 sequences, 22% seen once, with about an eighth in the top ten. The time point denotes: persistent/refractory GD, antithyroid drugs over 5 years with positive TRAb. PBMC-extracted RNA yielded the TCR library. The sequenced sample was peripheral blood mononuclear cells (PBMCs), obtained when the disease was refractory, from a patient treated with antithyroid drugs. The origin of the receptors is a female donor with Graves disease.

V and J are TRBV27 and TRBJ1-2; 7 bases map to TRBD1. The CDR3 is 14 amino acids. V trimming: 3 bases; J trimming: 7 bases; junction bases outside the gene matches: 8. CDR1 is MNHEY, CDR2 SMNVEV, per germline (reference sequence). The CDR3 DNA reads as TGTGCCAGCAGTTTTGAAGGGGGCGCACGTGGCTACACCTTC. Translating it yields CASSFEGGARGYTF.

CDR3 loop: CASSDDRASTDTQYF. In DNA, the CDR3 is TGTGCCAGCAGCGATGACAGGGCTAGCACAGATACGCAGTATTTT. The chain has TRBV11-3 and TRBJ2-3; 7 nucleotides line up with TRBD1. This CDR3 is built from 15 residues. With 5 bases clipped from V and 0 bases from J, the junction kept 5 bases outside the gene matches. Germline CDR1 reads SGHNT; CDR2 reads YENEEA. Based on the CDR3 plus reference TRBV11-3 and TRBJ2-3, the full variable domain is EAGVVQSPRYKIIEKKQPVAFWCNPISGHNTLYWYLQNLGQGPELLIRYENEEAVDDSQLPKDRFSAERLKGVDSTLKIQPAELGDSAVYLCASSDDRASTDTQYFGPGTRLTVL.

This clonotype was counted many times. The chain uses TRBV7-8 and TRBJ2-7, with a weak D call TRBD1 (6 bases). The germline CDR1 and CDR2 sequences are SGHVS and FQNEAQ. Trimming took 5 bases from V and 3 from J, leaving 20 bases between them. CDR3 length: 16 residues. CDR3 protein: CASSPRPAGASYEQYF. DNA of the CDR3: TGTGCCAGCAGCCCTCGCCCCGCAGGGGCAAGCTACGAGCAGTACTTC.

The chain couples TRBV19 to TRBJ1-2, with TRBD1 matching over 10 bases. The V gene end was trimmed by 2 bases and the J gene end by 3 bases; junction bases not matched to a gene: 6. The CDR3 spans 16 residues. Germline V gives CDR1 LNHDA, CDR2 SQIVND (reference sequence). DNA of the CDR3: TGTGCCAGTAGTATATTACCGGGACAGGGGTACTATGGCTACACCTTC. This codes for CASSILPGQGYYGYTF.

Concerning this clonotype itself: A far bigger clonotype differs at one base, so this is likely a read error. The CDR3 loop reads CAIRPTDTTGAAFF. The CDR3 bases are TGTGCCATCAGACCCACGGACACCACAGGGGCAGCTTTCTTT. The rearrangement joins TRBV10-3 to TRBJ1-1; TRBD1 matches 7 bases. V dropped 6 bases and J dropped 10; count of bases not matched to a gene: 14. Germline V gene sequence: CDR1 ENHRY, CDR2 SYGVKD. This CDR3 spans 14 amino acids.

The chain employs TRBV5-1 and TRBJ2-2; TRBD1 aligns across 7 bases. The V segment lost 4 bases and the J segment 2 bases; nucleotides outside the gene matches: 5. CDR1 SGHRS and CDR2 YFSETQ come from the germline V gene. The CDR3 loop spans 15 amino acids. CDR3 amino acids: CASSPGQINTGELFF. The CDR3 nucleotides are TGCGCCAGCAGCCCGGGACAGATAAACACCGGGGAGCTGTTTTTT.

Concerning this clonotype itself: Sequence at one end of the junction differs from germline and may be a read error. The CDR3 bases are TGTGCCTTCGGTCGTGGAGGGGAGTTCTTC. Residues: CAFGRGGEFF. The genes are TRBV30 and TRBJ2-4; D is perhaps TRBD2 (6 bases). The CDR3 has 10 residues. CDR1 is GTSNPN, CDR2 SVGIG, per germline (reference sequence).

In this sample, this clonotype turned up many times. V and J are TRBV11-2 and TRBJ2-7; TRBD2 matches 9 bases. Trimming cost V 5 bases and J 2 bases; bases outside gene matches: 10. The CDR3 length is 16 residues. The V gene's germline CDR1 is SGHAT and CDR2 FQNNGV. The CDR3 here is CASSQRVAGVTYEQYF. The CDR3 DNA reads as TGTGCCAGCAGCCAGAGGGTAGCGGGGGTAACCTACGAGCAGTACTTC.

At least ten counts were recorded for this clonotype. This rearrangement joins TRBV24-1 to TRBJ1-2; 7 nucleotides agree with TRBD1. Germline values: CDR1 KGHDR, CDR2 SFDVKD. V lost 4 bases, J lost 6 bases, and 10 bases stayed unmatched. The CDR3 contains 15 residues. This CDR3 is CATSEAIQGSNGYTF. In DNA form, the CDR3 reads TGTGCCACCAGTGAGGCCATACAGGGGTCAAATGGCTACACCTTC.

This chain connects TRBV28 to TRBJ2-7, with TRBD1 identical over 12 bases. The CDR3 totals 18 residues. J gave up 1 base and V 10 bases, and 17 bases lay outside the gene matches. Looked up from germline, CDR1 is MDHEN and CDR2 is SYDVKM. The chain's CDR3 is CATSETRDRGRGSYEQYF. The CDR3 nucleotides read TGTGCCACCTCAGAGACCCGGGACAGGGGGCGAGGATCCTACGAGCAGTACTTC.

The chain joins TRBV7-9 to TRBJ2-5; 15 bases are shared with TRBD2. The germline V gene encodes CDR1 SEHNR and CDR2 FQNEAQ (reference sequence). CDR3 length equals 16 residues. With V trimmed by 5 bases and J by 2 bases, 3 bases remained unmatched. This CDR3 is CASSPGTSGRQETQYF. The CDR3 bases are TGTGCCAGCAGCCCGGGGACTAGCGGGAGGCAAGAGACCCAGTACTTC.

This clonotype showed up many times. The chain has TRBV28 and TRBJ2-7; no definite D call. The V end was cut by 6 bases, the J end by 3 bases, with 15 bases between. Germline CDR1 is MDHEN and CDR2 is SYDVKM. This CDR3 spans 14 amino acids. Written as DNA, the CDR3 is TGTGCCAGCAGGGAGAACCTCCGGGTCTACGAGCAGTACTTC. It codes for CASRENLRVYEQYF.

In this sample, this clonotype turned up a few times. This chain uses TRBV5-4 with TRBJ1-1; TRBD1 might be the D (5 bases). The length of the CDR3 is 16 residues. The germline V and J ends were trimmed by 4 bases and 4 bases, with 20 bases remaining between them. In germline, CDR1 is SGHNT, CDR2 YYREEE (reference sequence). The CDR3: CASSRLRAGGSTEAFF. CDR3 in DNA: TGTGCCAGCAGCCGATTACGGGCTGGGGGGAGCACTGAAGCTTTCTTT.

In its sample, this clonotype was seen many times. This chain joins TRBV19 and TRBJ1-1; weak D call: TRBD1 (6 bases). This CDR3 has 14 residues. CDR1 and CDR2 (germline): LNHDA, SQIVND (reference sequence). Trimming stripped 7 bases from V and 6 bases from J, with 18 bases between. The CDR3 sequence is CASKRRGEGAEAFF. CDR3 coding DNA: TGTGCCAGTAAGAGGAGGGGAGAGGGGGCTGAAGCTTTCTTT.

The CDR3 loop reads CASSQEGSNEQYF. DNA for the CDR3: TGTGCCAGCAGCCAAGAAGGCAGTAACGAGCAGTACTTC. The rearrangement links TRBV3-1 to TRBJ2-7; D is undetermined. V was trimmed by 0 bases and J by 5 bases, leaving 8 bases between them. CDR3 length: 13 amino acids. Per the germline V gene, CDR1 is LGHDT and CDR2 is YNNKEL (reference sequence).

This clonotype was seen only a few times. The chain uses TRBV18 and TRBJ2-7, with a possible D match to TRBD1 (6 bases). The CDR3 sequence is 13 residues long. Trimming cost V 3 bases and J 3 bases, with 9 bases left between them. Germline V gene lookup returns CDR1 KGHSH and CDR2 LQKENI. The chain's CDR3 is CASSPGANYEQYF. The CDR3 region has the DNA TGTGCCAGCTCACCGGGGGCGAACTACGAGCAGTACTTC.

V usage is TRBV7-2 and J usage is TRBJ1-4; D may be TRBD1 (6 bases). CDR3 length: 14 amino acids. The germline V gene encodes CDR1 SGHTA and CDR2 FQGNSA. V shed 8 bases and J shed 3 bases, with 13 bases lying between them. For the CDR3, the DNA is TGTGCCAGCGCTCACGGGGGGCCTAATGAAAAACTGTTTTTT. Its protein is CASAHGGPNEKLFF.